Described below is a single TCR beta chain sequence and its context. It lacks a known antigen. Base qualities are not provided; no much larger clone lies one nucleotide away. The data originate from a study of blood T cell repertoires in COVID-19 (dated by TCRdb to between 2020 and 2021). For the study in its entirety: The collaborator samples originated in the United States, Italy and Spain and spanned the acute and convalescent phases of COVID-19. Deeply sampled blood TCRbeta repertoires from subjects exposed to, actively infected with, or recovered from COVID-19 were included in the dataset. The repertoires were released in a freely available public database intended as a resource for research on the immune response to SARS-CoV-2. A de-identified subject ID, COVID-19 status, age in years and sex were almost always included in the sample metadata. Where HLA class I and class II types were available, the types were taken from metadata supplied by the sample provider, not from assay-based typing. Samples came from the ongoing ImmuneRACE study (first 160 participants) plus 1,254 subjects from 6 global collaborators. The material from the prospective study consisted of cDNA or gDNA derived from T cells, B-cell-depleted T cells, or PBMCs. On the study overall, not on this receptor specifically: Clinical and demographic metadata were provided uncurated, with the amount varying by source and participant.

The collaborating institutions used their own protocols to collect whole blood in K2EDTA tubes. Collaborator samples were shipped for TCRbeta analysis as frozen whole blood, isolated PBMCs, or DNA extracted from either sample type. The germline V gene supplies CDR1 MGHRA and CDR2 YSYEKL. V is cut back by 4 bases and J by 6 bases, with 3 bases in the junction unmatched. Spanning cysteine to phenylalanine, the CDR3 consists of 14 amino acids. The retained sequence is limited to the CDR3, 42 bases, with the frame set at the first base. TCRbeta CDR3 regions were amplified from genomic DNA by means of the immunoSEQ Assay, a bias-controlled multiplex PCR. The authors processed their data as follows. The number of nucleated cells in each sample was estimated from the amplification of reference gene primers within the assay. Sequence reads were collapsed and filtered to measure the absolute abundance of every unique TCRbeta CDR3 rearrangement. Productive Simpson clonality was computed per sample as the square root of Simpson's diversity index over productive rearrangements. The table comes from immuneACCESS by way of TCRdb, which keeps in-frame sequences with V and J called. Part of the clones is missing from these tables; in studies checked, under half for an unresolved V gene and the rest for unknown reasons. The V and J calls and clone size are taken from that table; D and trimming were inferred from the DNA. This sample holds approximately 73,000 clones; roughly 87% were observed only once. Jointly, the top ten make up approximately 8.9% of the sample.

Here the chain combines TRBV4-1 and TRBJ2-2, and TRBD2 matches 9 of the central bases. Source material: peripheral blood. This receptor was identified in a man older than 75 with acute or convalescent COVID-19. The sequenced DNA: TGCGCCAGCAGCCGGACTAGCGCTGCCGGGGAGCTGTTTTTT. Its coded protein is CASSRTSAAGELFF.